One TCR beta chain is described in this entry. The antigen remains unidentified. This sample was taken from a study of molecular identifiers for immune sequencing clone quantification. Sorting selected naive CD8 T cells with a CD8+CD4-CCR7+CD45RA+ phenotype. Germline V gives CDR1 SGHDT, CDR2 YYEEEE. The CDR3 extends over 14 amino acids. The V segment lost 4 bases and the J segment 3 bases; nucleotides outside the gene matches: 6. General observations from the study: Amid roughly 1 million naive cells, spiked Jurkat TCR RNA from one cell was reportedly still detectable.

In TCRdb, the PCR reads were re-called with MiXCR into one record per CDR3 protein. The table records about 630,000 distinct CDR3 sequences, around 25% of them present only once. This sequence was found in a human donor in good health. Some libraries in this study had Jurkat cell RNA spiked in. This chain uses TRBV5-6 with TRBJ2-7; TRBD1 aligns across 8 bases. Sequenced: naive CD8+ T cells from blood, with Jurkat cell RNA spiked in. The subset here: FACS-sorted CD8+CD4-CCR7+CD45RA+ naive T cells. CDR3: CASSAGQVVYEQYF. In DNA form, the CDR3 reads TGTGCCAGCAGCGCGGGACAGGTTGTCTACGAGCAGTACTTC. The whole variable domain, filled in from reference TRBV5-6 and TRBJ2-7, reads DAGVTQSPTHLIKTRGQQVTLRCSPKSGHDTVSWYQQALGQGPQFIFQYYEEEERQRGNFPDRFSGHQFPNYSSELNVNALLLGDSALYLCASSAGQVVYEQYFGPGTRLTVT.